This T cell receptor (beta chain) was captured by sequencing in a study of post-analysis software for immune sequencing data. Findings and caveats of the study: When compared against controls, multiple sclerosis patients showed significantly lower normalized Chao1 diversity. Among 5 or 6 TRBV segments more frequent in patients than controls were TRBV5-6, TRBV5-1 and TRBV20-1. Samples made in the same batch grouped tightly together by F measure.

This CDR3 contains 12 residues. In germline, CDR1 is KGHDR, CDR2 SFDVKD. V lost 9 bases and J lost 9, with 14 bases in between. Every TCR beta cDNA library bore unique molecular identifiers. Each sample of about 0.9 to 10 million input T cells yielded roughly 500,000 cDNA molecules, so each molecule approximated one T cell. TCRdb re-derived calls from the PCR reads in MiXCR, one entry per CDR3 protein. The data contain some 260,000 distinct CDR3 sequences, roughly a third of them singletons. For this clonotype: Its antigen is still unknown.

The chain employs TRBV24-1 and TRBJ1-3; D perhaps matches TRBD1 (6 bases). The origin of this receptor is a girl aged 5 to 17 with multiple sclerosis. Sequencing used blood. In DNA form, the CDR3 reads TGTGCCACCGGCCGGGGGGCTTTCACCATATATTTT. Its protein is CATGRGAFTIYF.